This T cell receptor (beta chain) was captured in a study of control samples from healthy donors and cancer patients. This CDR3 is 15 amino acids long. Germline CDR1 SGHDT, CDR2 YYEEEE. Germline trimming cut 6 bases from V and 0 bases from J; bases unmatched to any gene: 3. Only in-frame clones appear in the TCRdb table, and some are missing; sequencing was by immunoSEQ multiplex PCR. The top ten clones hold roughly 4% of a sample with 45,000 to 60,000 clones, around 95% of them seen once. This clonotype was obtained from a man between 25 and 39 years old in good health. The chain carries TRBV5-6 and TRBJ2-6; the match to TRBD1 covers 7 bases. The material sequenced was blood. The CDR3 DNA reads TGTGCCAGCAAACAGGGGTACTCTGGGGCCAACGTCCTGACTTTC. Its protein product is CASKQGYSGANVLTF. Drawing the rest from reference TRBV5-6 and TRBJ2-6, the complete variable domain is DAGVTQSPTHLIKTRGQQVTLRCSPKSGHDTVSWYQQALGQGPQFIFQYYEEEERQRGNFPDRFSGHQFPNYSSELNVNALLLGDSALYLCASKQGYSGANVLTFGAGSRLTVL.